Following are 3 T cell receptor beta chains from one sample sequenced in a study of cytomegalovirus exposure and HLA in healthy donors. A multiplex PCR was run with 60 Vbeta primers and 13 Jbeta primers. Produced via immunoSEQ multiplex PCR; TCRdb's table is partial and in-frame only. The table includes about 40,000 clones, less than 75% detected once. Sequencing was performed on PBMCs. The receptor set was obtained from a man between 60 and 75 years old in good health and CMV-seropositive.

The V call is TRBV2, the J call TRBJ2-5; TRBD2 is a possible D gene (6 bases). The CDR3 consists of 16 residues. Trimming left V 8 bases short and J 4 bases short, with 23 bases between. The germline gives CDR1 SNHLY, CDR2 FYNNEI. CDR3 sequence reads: CASLSGTGEEVETQYF. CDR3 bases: TGTGCCAGCCTCTCTGGGACGGGAGAAGAGGTAGAGACCCAGTACTTC.

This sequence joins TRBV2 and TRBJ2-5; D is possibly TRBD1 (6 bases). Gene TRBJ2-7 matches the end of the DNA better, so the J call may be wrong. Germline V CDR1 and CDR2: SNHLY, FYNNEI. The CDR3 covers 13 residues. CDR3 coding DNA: TGTGCCAGCAGCGGTGACAGGCTTTACGAGCAGTACTTC. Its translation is CASSGDRLYEQYF.

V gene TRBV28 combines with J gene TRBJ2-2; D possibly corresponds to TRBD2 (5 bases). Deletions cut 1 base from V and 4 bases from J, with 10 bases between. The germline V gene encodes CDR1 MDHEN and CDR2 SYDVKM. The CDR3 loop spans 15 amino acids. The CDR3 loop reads CASSLFRGSTGELFF. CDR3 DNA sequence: TGTGCCAGCAGTTTATTTAGAGGGTCCACCGGGGAGCTGTTTTTT.